This T cell receptor (beta chain) was captured in a study of blood T cell repertoires in COVID-19. Study context: T cells, B-cell-depleted T cells, or PBMCs supplied cDNA or gDNA.

In the study's own analysis: For nucleated cells, counts were estimated from reference gene primer amplification. Sequencing was performed with immunoSEQ multiplex PCR; in TCRdb, only in-frame clones are kept and a portion is missing. That table furnishes V, J and clone size, whereas the DNA furnished D and trimming. The table includes approximately 150,000 clones, 75% to 85% detected once. Enrollees, about 18 to 95 years old, lived in approximately 24 US areas. Before being deemed recovered, Cohort 3 donors had two negative PCRs, clearance, or symptom resolution. Germline-derived CDR1 and CDR2 are SNHLY and FYNNEI. The CDR3 is 13 residues long. V was clipped by 6 bases and J by 5 bases; unmatched bases: 2.

The sequence was obtained from a man aged 50 to 60 who had recovered from COVID-19. Source material: PBMCs or T cells enriched from blood (not recorded which). V gene TRBV2 combines with J gene TRBJ2-2; 8 positions agree with TRBD1. The CDR3 DNA reads as TGTGCCAGCAGCGGACAGGGAACCGGGGAGCTGTTTTTT. This encodes CASSGQGTGELFF. Combining the CDR3 with reference TRBV2 and TRBJ2-2 gives the whole variable domain EPEVTQTPSHQVTQMGQEVILRCVPISNHLYFYWYRQILGQKVEFLVSFYNNEISEKSEIFDDQFSVERPDGSNFTLKIRSTKLEDSAMYFCASSGQGTGELFFGEGSRLTVL.